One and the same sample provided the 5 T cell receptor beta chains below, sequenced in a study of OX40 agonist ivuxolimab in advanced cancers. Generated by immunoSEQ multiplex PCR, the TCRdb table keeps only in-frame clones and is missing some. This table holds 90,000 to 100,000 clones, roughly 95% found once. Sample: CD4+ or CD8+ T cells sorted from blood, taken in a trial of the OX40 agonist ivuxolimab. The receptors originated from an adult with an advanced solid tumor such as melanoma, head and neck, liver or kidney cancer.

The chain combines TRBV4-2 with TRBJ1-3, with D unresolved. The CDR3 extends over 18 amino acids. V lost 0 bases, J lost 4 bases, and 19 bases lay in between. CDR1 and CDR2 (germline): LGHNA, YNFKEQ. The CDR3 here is CASSQETKMVVTGNTIYF. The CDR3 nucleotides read TGTGCCAGCAGCCAAGAGACAAAGATGGTGGTTACCGGAAACACCATATATTTT.

The CDR3 bases are TGTGCCAGCAGTTTCTCGGTTTACGGTCAGCCCCAGCATTTT. This translates into CASSFSVYGQPQHF. The chain couples TRBV27 to TRBJ1-5; D unresolved. This CDR3 has 14 residues. The germline V gene has CDR1 MNHEY and CDR2 SMNVEV (reference sequence). The germline V and J ends were trimmed by 3 bases and 6 bases, with 12 bases remaining between them.

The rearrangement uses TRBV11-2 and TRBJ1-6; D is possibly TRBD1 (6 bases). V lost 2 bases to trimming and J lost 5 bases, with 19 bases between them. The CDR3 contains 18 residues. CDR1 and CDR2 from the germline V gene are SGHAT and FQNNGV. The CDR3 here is CASSLYPPTTGNNSPLHF. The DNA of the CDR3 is TGTGCCAGCAGCTTATATCCCCCGACCACAGGGAATAATTCACCCCTCCACTTT.

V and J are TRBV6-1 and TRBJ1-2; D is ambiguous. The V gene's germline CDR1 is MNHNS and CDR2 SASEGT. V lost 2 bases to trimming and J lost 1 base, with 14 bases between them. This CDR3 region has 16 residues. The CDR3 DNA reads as TGTGCCAGCAGTGAATTCGGAGGCGGGGTTAACTATGGCTACACCTTC. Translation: CASSEFGGGVNYGYTF.

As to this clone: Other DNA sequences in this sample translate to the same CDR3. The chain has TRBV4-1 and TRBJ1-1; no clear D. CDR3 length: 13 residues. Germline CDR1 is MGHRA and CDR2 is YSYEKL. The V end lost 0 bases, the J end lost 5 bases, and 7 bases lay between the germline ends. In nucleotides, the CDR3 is TGCGCCAGCAGCCAAGAGGTTAGAACTGAAGCTTTCTTT. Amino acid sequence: CASSQEVRTEAFF.